The 8 T cell receptor beta chains listed next were all sequenced from one sample in a study of regulatory T cells in long-lasting Graves disease. Arm-PCR of CDR3 regions with iRepertoire HTBI primers generated TCR beta libraries. TCRdb used MiXCR to reprocess the multiplex PCR reads, holding one entry per CDR3 protein. The sample consists of fewer than 500,000 distinct CDR3 sequences, 16% of them appearing once. Time point specified: newly diagnosed GD, antithyroid drugs for less than 3 months. PBMCs provided the RNA from which the TCR library was made. These records were also assigned to another study, of T cells in Graves' hyperthyroidism and ophthalmopathy.

Sequenced here: peripheral blood mononuclear cells (PBMCs), sampled at new diagnosis, from a patient treated with antithyroid drugs. These receptors originate from a middle-aged man with Graves disease.

V is TRBV30 and J is TRBJ2-1; 10 bases line up with TRBD2. V shed 0 bases and J 7 bases; nucleotides not matched to a gene: 6. CDR3 length equals 15 residues. In germline, CDR1 is GTSNPN, CDR2 SVGIG (reference sequence). The CDR3 reads CAWSVLLAGVNEQFF. The CDR3 nucleotides read TGTGCCTGGAGTGTACTTCTAGCGGGAGTTAATGAGCAGTTCTTC.

The V and J genes are TRBV5-1 and TRBJ2-7, with 10 bases aligning to TRBD1. The germline gives CDR1 SGHRS, CDR2 YFSETQ. CDR3 size: 16 residues. Losses at the gene ends were 5 bases for V and 2 bases for J; bases not matched to a gene: 10. CDR3 sequence reads: CASSSSSGTGAYEQYF. For the CDR3, the DNA is TGCGCCAGCAGTTCCTCCTCCGGGACAGGGGCCTACGAGCAGTACTTC.

This clonotype was observed many times. The rearrangement links TRBV20-1 to TRBJ2-5; TRBD1 aligns across 10 bases. Germline trimming cut 6 bases from V and 5 bases from J; bases unmatched to any gene: 9. The CDR3 has 14 residues. The germline CDR1 and CDR2 sequences are DFQATT and SNEGSKA (reference sequence). DNA of the CDR3: TGCAGTGCAAGACAGGGGGCTGTATGGGAGACCCAGTACTTC. Translation: CSARQGAVWETQYF.

This clonotype was counted at least ten times. This chain links TRBV12-3 or TRBV12-4 with TRBJ1-1; D unclear. CDR3 length: 14 residues. Trimming left V 3 bases short and J 9 bases short, with 17 bases between. CDR3 sequence: CASSFARTNLKAFF. As DNA, the CDR3 is TGTGCCAGCAGTTTCGCTCGGACCAACCTCAAAGCTTTCTTT.

This clonotype was counted between two and nine times. An end of the junction differs from the germline gene, which may be a read error. The chain joins TRBV3-1 to TRBJ2-1; 8 nucleotides align to TRBD2. Germline values: CDR1 LGHDT, CDR2 YNNKEL (reference sequence). The CDR3 totals 16 residues. The CDR3 bases are TGCGCCAGCAGCCAATTGGCGGGAGGCTCCTACAATGAGCAGTTCTTC. Translation gives CASSQLAGGSYNEQFF.

This clonotype was recorded at least ten times. The chain recombines TRBV10-1 with TRBJ1-2; D is undetermined. The germline V gene has CDR1 WNHNN and CDR2 SYGVQD (reference sequence). Trimming took 6 bases from V and 5 from J, leaving 10 bases between them. The CDR3 covers 12 residues. The CDR3 loop is CASRTHGYGYTF. CDR3 DNA sequence: TGCGCCAGCAGGACCCACGGATATGGCTACACCTTC.

This clonotype came up many times. CDR3: CASSARGDRSNQPQHF. The CDR3 nucleotides read TGTGCCAGCAGTGCCAGGGGTGATCGCAGCAATCAGCCCCAGCATTTT. V is TRBV2 and J is TRBJ1-5, with D maybe TRBD1 (6 bases). The V end lost 4 bases, the J end lost 1 base, and 14 bases lay between the germline ends. Germline loops: CDR1 SNHLY, CDR2 FYNNEI. The CDR3 has 16 residues.

This clonotype has only a few counts. The chain is built from TRBV3-1 and TRBJ1-1; possible D gene TRBD1, 5 bases. CDR3 length: 15 residues. Germline V lookup: CDR1 LGHDT, CDR2 YNNKEL (reference sequence). Between the trimmed V and J ends, which lost 4 bases and 2 bases, there was a span of 14 bases. CDR3 protein: CASSRGVLGNTEAFF. In DNA, the CDR3 is TGTGCCAGCAGCCGAGGGGTGCTGGGAAACACTGAAGCTTTCTTT. Full variable domain (remainder filled in from reference TRBV3-1 and TRBJ1-1): DTAVSQTPKYLVTQMGNDKSIKCEQNLGHDTMYWYKQDSKKFLKIMFSYNNKELIINETVPNRFSPKSPDKAHLNLHINSLELGDSAVYFCASSRGVLGNTEAFFGQGTRLTVV.